This entry concerns a single T cell receptor (beta chain). This CDR3 comprises 14 residues. Germline V gene data show CDR1 as SGHNT and CDR2 as YYREEE (reference sequence). J lost 3 bases, V lost 4 bases, and 1 base had no gene match. This sample was taken from a study of shared clonotypes between healthy human individuals. Assay: immunoSEQ multiplex PCR; the TCRdb copy retains only in-frame clones and omits some. The sample shows 500,000 or so clones, 90% to 96% of them seen only once. The rearrangement joins TRBV5-4 to TRBJ2-2; 9 bases map to TRBD2. The sequenced sample was naive CD4+ T cells sorted from blood. Documented subset: CD45RA+ positively selected. This clonotype was obtained from a woman in her thirties in good health. The CDR3: CASSRTSDTGELFF. The CDR3 nucleotides are TGTGCCAGCAGCCGGACTAGCGACACCGGGGAGCTGTTTTTT.